This T cell receptor beta chain derives from a study of PD-L1 blockade in urothelial cancer (dated by TCRdb to the late 2010s). As for the study more broadly: All patients started therapy at some point between 2014 and 2016 and received atezolizumab 1,200 mg intravenously every 3 weeks. Somatic, immune and clinical correlates of response to PD-L1 blockade with atezolizumab in urothelial cancer were the focus of an exploratory multi-omic analysis. A median of about 150,000 T cells and just over 80,000 unique TCRs was obtained from blood samples, and a median clonality of around 0.08 was observed. Durable clinical benefit was achieved by nine patients but not by the remaining 20. Pretreatment blood TCR-seq was available for 30 or so patients, at least one posttreatment blood collection was obtained for around 25 patients, and tumor TCR-seq was available for around 25 patients. Durable clinical benefit meant progression-free survival longer than 6 months, and TCR features were also tested against progression-free and overall survival. Patients had an ECOG performance status of 0 or 1 and had received between 0 and 3 prior chemotherapy regimens. In the same patients, whole exome sequencing and RNA sequencing of pretreatment tumors were performed in addition to TCR sequencing. Pretreatment tumor samples, along with matched peripheral blood serially collected before and after atezolizumab treatment, were subjected to TCR sequencing. Twenty-five of 29 patients were males with bladder-origin urothelial cancer, and about two thirds of the roughly 30 reported a prior smoking history. Blood samples were analyzed at two time points: 3 weeks after treatment start (second dose) and 6 weeks after treatment start. Overall results and qualifications from the work: A pretreatment peripheral blood TCR clonality below the median was linked to improved progression-free and overall survival. Patients with durable benefit showed greater expansion of tumor-associated TCR clones in peripheral blood 3 weeks after starting treatment (n of about 20, p = 0.022). Because the sample size was small (n of about 29) and many exploratory analyses were performed, the results are intended to be hypothesis-generating.

Unmatched junction bases come to 4, with V trimmed by 3 bases and J by 1 base. The CDR3 sequence holds 15 residues, the cysteine and phenylalanine included. The only DNA kept is the CDR3, 45 bases in frame from the first base. From the germline V gene, CDR1 is SGHTA and CDR2 is FQGNSA. Synthetic TCR analog templates were spiked into each PCR to estimate absolute template abundance from read counts. The immunoSEQ assay was used to amplify TCRbeta CDR3 regions from genomic DNA with bias-controlled V and J gene primers. Sequencing of rearranged TCRbeta segments was performed at approximately 20X coverage. For the original study's pipeline: Sequencing errors were corrected by clustering, and CDR3s were annotated against IMGT so that V, D and J genes could be assigned. Downstream analyses used only productive TCRbeta rearrangements, leaving out any out-of-frame or stop-codon sequences. To compute clonality, Shannon entropy was normalized by the log of the number of unique productive sequences and then subtracted from one. Fisher's exact test with Benjamini-Hochberg correction, at a threshold of adjusted p below 0.01, was used to find clones that differed between time points or between blood and tumor. TCRdb's version of the immuneACCESS table is confined to in-frame rearrangements and falls short of the full clone set. An unresolved V gene accounts for under half of the shortfall where checked; the remainder is of unknown origin. The V and J calls and clone size are taken from that table; D and trimming were inferred from the DNA. Counted in this sample were fewer than 55,000 clones; around 80% of them appeared once. The leading ten clones occupy roughly 3.2% of the sample.

Worth noting for this clone: Its recognized antigen is unknown. Base qualities are missing; no much larger clone stands one base away.

The cohort comprised 25 to 30 patients with locally advanced or metastatic urothelial carcinoma treated at Memorial Sloan Kettering on a trial protocol. Peripheral blood mononuclear cells were collected pretreatment and during treatment, with between 1 and 8 total time points obtained per patient. The Qiagen DNeasy Blood extraction kit was used to purify genomic DNA from total PBMCs and tumor samples. PBMCs were collected pretreatment and during treatment, and were isolated and stored as previously described. The rearrangement joined TRBV7-2 to TRBJ2-5; the junction holds 8 bases that match TRBD2. The clonotype originates from a man between 65 and 79 years old with urothelial cancer. Specimen: PBMCs, collected around atezolizumab (anti-PD-L1) treatment. The CDR3 loop reads CASSFASGLQETQYF. The nucleotide sequence reads as follows: TGTGCCAGCAGCTTTGCTAGCGGGCTCCAAGAGACCCAGTACTTC.